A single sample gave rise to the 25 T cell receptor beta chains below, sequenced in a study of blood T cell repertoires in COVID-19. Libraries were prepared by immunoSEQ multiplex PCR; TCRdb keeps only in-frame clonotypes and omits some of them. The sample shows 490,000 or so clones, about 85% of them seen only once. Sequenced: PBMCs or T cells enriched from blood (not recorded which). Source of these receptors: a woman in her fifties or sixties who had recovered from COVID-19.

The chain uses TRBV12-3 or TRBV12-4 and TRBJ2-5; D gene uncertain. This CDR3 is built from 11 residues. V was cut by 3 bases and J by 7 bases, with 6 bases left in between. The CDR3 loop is CASSFHGTQYF. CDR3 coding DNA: TGTGCCAGCAGTTTTCACGGGACCCAGTACTTC.

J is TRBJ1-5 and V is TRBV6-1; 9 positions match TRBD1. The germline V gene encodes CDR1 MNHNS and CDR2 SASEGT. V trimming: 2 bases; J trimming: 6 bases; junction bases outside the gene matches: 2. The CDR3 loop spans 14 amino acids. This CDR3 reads CASSEHRGLQPQHF. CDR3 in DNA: TGTGCCAGCAGTGAACACAGGGGGCTTCAGCCCCAGCATTTT.

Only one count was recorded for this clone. In DNA, the CDR3 is TGTGCCACCGTTGGAGGGACCGGGGAGCTGTTTTTT. Amino acids: CATVGGTGELFF. This chain links TRBV10-3 with TRBJ2-2, with D perhaps TRBD2 (6 bases). CDR3 length equals 12 residues. CDR1 and CDR2 from the germline V gene are ENHRY and SYGVKD. Trimming left V 10 bases short and J 5 bases short, with 11 bases between.

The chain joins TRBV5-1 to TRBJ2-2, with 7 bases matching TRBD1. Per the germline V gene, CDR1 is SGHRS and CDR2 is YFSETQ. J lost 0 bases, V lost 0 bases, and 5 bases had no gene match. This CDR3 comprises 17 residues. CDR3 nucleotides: TGCGCCAGCAGCTTGGAGCCGGGACAGACGAACACCGGGGAGCTGTTTTTT. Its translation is CASSLEPGQTNTGELFF.

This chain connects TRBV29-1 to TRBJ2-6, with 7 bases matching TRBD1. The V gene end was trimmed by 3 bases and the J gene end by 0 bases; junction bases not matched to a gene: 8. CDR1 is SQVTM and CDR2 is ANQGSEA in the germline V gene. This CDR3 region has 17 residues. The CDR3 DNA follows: TGCAGCGTTGAGACAGGGATCGTCGGCTCTGGGGCCAACGTCCTGACTTTC. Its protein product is CSVETGIVGSGANVLTF. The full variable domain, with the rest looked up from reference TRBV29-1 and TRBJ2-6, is SAVISQKPSRDICQRGTSLTIQCQVDSQVTMMFWYRQQPGQSLTLIATANQGSEATYESGFVIDKFPISRPNLTFSTLTVSNMSPEDSSIYLCSVETGIVGSGANVLTFGAGSRLTVL.

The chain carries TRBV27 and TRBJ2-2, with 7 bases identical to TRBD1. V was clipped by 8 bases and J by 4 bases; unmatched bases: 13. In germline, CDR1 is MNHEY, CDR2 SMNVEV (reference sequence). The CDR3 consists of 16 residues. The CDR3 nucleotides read TGTGCCAGCTCACCTCCGGCAGGGGGAACCACCGGGGAGCTGTTTTTT. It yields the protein CASSPPAGGTTGELFF.

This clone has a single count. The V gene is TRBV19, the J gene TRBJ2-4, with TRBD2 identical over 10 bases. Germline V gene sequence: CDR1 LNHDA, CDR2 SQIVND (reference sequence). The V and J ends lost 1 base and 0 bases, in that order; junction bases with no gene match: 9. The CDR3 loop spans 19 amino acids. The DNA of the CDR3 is TGTGCCAGTAGTATAGCAGCGGGGGGGCAAACCGTAGCCAAAAACATTCAGTACTTC. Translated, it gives CASSIAAGGQTVAKNIQYF.

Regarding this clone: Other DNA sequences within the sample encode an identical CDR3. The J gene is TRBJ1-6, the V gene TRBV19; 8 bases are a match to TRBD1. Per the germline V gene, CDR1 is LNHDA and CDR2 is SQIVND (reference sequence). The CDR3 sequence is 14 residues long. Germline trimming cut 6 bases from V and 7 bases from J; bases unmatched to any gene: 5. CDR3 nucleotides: TGTGCCAGTAGCCTGCGGGACAGGAATTCACCCCTCCACTTT. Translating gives CASSLRDRNSPLHF. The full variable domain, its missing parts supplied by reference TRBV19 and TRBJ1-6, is DGGITQSPKYLFRKEGQNVTLSCEQNLNHDAMYWYRQDPGQGLRLIYYSQIVNDFQKGDIAEGYSVSREKKESFPLTVTSAQKNPTAFYLCASSLRDRNSPLHFGNGTRLTVT.

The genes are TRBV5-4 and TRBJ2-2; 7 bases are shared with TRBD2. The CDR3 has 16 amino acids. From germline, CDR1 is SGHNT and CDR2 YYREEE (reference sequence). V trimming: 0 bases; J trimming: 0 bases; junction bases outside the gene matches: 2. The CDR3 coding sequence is TGTGCCAGCAGCTTGGCGGGGGGATCGAACACCGGGGAGCTGTTTTTT. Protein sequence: CASSLAGGSNTGELFF.

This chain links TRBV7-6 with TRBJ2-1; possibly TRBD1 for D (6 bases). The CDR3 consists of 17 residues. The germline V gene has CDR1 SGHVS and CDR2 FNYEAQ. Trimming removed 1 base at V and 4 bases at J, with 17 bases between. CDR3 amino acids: CASSLEGTGWRYNEQFF. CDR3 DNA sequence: TGTGCCAGCAGCTTAGAAGGCACAGGGTGGAGATACAATGAGCAGTTCTTC.

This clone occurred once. CDR3 in DNA: TGTGCCAGCAGACCACCTAGCGGCGAGCAGTTCTTC. Translating gives CASRPPSGEQFF. V usage is TRBV6-5 and J usage is TRBJ2-1; 7 nucleotides match TRBD2. The CDR3 extends over 12 amino acids. Losses at the gene ends were 6 bases for V and 10 bases for J; bases not matched to a gene: 6. Germline V lookup: CDR1 MNHEY, CDR2 SVGAGI.

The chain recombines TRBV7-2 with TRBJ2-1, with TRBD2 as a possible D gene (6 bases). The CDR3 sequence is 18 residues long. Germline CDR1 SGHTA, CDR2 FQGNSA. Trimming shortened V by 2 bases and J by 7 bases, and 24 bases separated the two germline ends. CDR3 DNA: TGTGCCAGCAGCTTAAAGGCCCCTTGGAGGGATGGGCGGAATGAGCAGTTCTTC. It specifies CASSLKAPWRDGRNEQFF. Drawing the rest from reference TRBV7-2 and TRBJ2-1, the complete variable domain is GAGVSQSPSNKVTEKGKDVELRCDPISGHTALYWYRQSLGQGLEFLIYFQGNSAPDKSGLPSDRFSAERTGGSVSTLTIQRTQQEDSAVYLCASSLKAPWRDGRNEQFFGPGTRLTVL.

The CDR3 coding sequence is TGTGCCAGCAGGAGAACGGGGACAGGCCCTCCTGAGGGCTACACCTTC. Translated: CASRRTGTGPPEGYTF. The chain recombines TRBV2 with TRBJ1-2; 8 nucleotides agree with TRBD1. This CDR3 has 16 amino acids. The trim removed 6 bases at V and 8 bases at J, leaving 17 bases unmatched. CDR1 and CDR2 from the germline V gene are SNHLY and FYNNEI.

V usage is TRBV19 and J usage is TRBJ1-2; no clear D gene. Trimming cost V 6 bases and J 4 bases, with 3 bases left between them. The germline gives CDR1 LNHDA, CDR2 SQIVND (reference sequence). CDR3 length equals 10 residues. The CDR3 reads CASSGYGYTF. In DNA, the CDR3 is TGTGCCAGTAGCGGCTATGGCTACACCTTC.

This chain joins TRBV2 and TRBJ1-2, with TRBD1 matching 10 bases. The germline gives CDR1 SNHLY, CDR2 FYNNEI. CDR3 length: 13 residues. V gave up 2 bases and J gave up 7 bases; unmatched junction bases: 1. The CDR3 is CASSERDRGGYTF. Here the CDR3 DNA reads TGTGCCAGCAGTGAACGGGACAGGGGTGGCTACACCTTC. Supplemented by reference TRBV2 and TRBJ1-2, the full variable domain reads EPEVTQTPSHQVTQMGQEVILRCVPISNHLYFYWYRQILGQKVEFLVSFYNNEISEKSEIFDDQFSVERPDGSNFTLKIRSTKLEDSAMYFCASSERDRGGYTFGSGTRLTVV.

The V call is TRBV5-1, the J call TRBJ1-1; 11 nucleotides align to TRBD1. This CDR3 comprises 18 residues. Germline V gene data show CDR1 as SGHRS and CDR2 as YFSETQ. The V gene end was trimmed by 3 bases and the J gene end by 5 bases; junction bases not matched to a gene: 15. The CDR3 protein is CASSWSTTTGTGGTEAFF. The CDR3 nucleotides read TGCGCCAGCAGCTGGAGCACGACAACCGGGACAGGGGGAACTGAAGCTTTCTTT. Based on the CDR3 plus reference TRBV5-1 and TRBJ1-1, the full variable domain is KAGVTQTPRYLIKTRGQQVTLSCSPISGHRSVSWYQQTPGQGLQFLFEYFSETQRNKGNFPGRFSGRQFSNSRSEMNVSTLELGDSALYLCASSWSTTTGTGGTEAFFGQGTRLTVV.

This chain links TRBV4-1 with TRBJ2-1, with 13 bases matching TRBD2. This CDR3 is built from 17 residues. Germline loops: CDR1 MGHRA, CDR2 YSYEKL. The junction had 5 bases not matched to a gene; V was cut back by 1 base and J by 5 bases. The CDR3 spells CASSQGGTSGTDNEQFF. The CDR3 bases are TGCGCCAGCAGCCAAGGGGGGACTAGCGGGACGGACAATGAGCAGTTCTTC.

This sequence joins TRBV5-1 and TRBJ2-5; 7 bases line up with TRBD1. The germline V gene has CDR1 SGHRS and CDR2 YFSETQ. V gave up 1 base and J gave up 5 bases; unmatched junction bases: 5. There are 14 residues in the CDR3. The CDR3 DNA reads TGCGCCAGCAGCTTGACAGGGGCTAGGGAGACCCAGTACTTC. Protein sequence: CASSLTGARETQYF.

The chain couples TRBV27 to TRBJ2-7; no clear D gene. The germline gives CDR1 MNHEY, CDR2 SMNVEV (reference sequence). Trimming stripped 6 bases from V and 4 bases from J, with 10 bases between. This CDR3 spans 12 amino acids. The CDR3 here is CASRSDGYEQYF. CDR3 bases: TGTGCCAGCAGGTCAGACGGGTACGAGCAGTACTTC.

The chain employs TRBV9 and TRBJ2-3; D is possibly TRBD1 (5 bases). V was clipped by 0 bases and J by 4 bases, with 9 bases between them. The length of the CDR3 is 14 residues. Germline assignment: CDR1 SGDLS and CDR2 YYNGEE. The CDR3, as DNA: TGTGCCAGCAGCGTAGCAGGGCTTGCAGATACGCAGTATTTT. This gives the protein CASSVAGLADTQYF. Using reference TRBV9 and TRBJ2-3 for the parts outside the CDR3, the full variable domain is DSGVTQTPKHLITATGQRVTLRCSPRSGDLSVYWYQQSLDQGLQFLIQYYNGEERAKGNILERFSAQQFPDLHSELNLSSLELGDSALYFCASSVAGLADTQYFGPGTRLTVL.

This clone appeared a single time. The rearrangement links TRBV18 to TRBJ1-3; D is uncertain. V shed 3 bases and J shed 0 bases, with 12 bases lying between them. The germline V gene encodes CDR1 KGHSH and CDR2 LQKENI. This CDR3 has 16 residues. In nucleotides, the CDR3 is TGTGCCAGCTCACCCTCCGTGTCCTCCTCTGGAAACACCATATATTTT. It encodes CASSPSVSSSGNTIYF.

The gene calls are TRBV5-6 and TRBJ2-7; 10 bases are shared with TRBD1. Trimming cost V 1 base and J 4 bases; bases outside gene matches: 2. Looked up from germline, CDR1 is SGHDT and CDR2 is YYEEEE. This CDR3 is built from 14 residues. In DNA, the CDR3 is TGTGCCAGCAGCTTGTCGGGACAGGGGTACGAGCAGTACTTC. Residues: CASSLSGQGYEQYF.

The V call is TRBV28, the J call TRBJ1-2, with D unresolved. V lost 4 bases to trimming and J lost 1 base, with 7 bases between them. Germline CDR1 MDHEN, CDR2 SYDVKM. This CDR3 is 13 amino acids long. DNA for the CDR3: TGTGCCAGCAGTTCACCAGTTAACTATGGCTACACCTTC. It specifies CASSSPVNYGYTF.

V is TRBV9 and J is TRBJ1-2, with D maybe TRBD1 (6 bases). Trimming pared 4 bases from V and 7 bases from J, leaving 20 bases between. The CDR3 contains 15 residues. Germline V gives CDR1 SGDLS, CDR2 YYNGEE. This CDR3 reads CASSTTEQGHGGYTF. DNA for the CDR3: TGTGCCAGCAGCACTACAGAACAGGGCCACGGTGGCTACACCTTC.

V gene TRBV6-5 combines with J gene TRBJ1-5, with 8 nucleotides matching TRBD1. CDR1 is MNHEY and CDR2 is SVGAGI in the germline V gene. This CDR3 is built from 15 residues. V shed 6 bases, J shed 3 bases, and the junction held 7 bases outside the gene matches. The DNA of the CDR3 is TGTGCCAGCAGCCAGGGACAGGTCTCCAATCAGCCCCAGCATTTT. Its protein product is CASSQGQVSNQPQHF.